The present T cell receptor (beta chain) was sequenced within a study of blood T cell repertoires in COVID-19. This clone occurred once. The V end lost 3 bases, the J end lost 0 bases, and 9 bases lay between the germline ends. The CDR3 covers 14 residues. Germline values: CDR1 MDHEN, CDR2 SYDVKM. Clones were read by immunoSEQ multiplex PCR, and TCRdb kept only the in-frame ones, dropping some. The sample consists of about 140,000 clones, 70% to 90% of them appearing once. This clonotype was sampled from a human donor in a cohort sampled during active COVID-19. The material sequenced was peripheral blood. The chain couples TRBV28 to TRBJ2-7, with TRBD1 as a possible D gene (5 bases). The CDR3 DNA sequence: TGTGCCAGCAGTTTTCTGGACAACTCCTACGAGCAGTACTTC. This codes for CASSFLDNSYEQYF.